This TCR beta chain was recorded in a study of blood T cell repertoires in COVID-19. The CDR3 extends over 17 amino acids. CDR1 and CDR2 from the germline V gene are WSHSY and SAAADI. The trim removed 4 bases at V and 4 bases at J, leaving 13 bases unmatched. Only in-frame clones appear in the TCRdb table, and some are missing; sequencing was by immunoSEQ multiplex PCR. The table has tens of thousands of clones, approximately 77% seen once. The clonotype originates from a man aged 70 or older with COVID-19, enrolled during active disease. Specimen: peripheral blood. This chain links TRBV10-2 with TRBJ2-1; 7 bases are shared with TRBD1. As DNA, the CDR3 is TGCGCCAGCAGTGGGATAAACAGGGGAGCTGAGTACAATGAGCAGTTCTTC. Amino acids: CASSGINRGAEYNEQFF.